A selection of T cell receptor beta chains follows, all from one sample in a study of cytomegalovirus exposure and HLA in healthy donors. TCRdb's copy holds only in-frame clones and misses some; the assay was immunoSEQ multiplex PCR. The data hold around 170,000 clones, with 75% to 90% observed a single time. The sequenced material came from PBMCs. These TCRs come from a man aged 40-49 years in good health and CMV-seropositive. Each CDR3 is given with its conserved first and last residue. D genes are given only for firm matches. Clone size appears in some rows only: once, few, many, or a class for an expanded clone.

.,TRBJ1-5,.,TRBV18,TGTGCCAGCTCACCATGGGGAGGTCGCAATCAGCCCCAGCATTTT,CASSPWGGRNQPQHF
.,TRBJ2-3,few,TRBV6-5,TGTGCCAGCAGTTACGCGGGGGCGATTAGCACAGATACGCAGTATTTT,CASSYAGAISTDTQYF
.,TRBJ2-5,.,TRBV6-4,TGTGCCAGACAAATAGCGGAAGAGACCCAGTACTTC,CARQIAEETQYF
TRBD2,TRBJ2-5,.,TRBV7-2,TGTGCCAGCAGCTCGCGGACTAGCGGGTTGCGAGAGACCCAGTACTTC,CASSSRTSGLRETQYF
.,TRBJ2-7,.,TRBV7-8,TGTGCCAGCAGCTTAGAAGGGACAAGGCTTTACGAGCAGTACTTC,CASSLEGTRLYEQYF
.,TRBJ1-6,.,TRBV28,TGTGCCAGCAGTTCCACAGGGACGGGCTCCTATAATTCACCCCTCCACTTT,CASSSTGTGSYNSPLHF
.,TRBJ2-7,.,TRBV5-4,TGTGCCAGCAGCTCCCCGGCCTACGAGCAGTACTTC,CASSSPAYEQYF
.,TRBJ1-1,.,TRBV2,TGTGCCAGCGTCCGGGACACCCACACTGAAGCTTTCTTT,CASVRDTHTEAFF
.,TRBJ2-2,few,TRBV9,TGTGCCAGCAGCACAGGGACTACGAACACCGGGGAGCTGTTTTTT,CASSTGTTNTGELFF
TRBD1,TRBJ2-2,.,TRBV2,TGTGCCAGCAGTTCGGGACAGGGGGCCGGGGAGCTGTTTTTT,CASSSGQGAGELFF
TRBD1,TRBJ1-4,.,TRBV4-3,TGCGCCAGCAGCCAAGCAGACAGGGGGAATGAAAAACTGTTTTTT,CASSQADRGNEKLFF
TRBD1,TRBJ1-6,once,TRBV10-3,TGTGCCATCAGATCGACAGGGGGCAATAATTCACCCCTCCACTTT,CAIRSTGGNNSPLHF
TRBD2,TRBJ2-5,once,TRBV7-3,TGTGCCAGCAGCCTCCGCGGACTAGCGGGCCAAGAGACCCAGTACTTC,CASSLRGLAGQETQYF
TRBD1,TRBJ2-7,few,TRBV7-9,TGTGCCAGCAGCGGGGACAGGCCCTACGAGCAGTACTTC,CASSGDRPYEQYF